This TCR beta chain was recovered during a study of control samples from healthy donors and cancer patients (dated by TCRdb to the early 2020s). Counted from cysteine to phenylalanine, this CDR3 has 13 amino acids. The read is trimmed to its CDR3 DNA, 39 bases read in frame from base 1. From a lookup of the germline V gene (reference sequence), CDR1 and CDR2 are PRHDT and FYEKMQ. V is trimmed back by 6 bases and J by 1 base, and the junction contains 1 base that no gene match accounts for. Libraries were constructed by the immunoSEQ multiplex PCR assay. The table comes from immuneACCESS by way of TCRdb, which keeps in-frame sequences with V and J called. Part of the clones is missing from these tables; in studies checked, under half for an unresolved V gene and the rest for unknown reasons. The sample table holds 110,000 to 150,000 clones, of which about nine tenths were seen once. The ten largest clones capture less than 5% of the sample.

Remarks on this clone: Its antigen is not yet known. There are no base qualities to consult, and no much larger clone falls within one base.

The TCR sequence derives from a man aged 30 to 45 in good health. The V and J genes are TRBV13 and TRBJ2-5; 8 bases in the middle match TRBD1. The sequencing input was blood. The sequenced DNA: TGTGCCAGCAGTGGGACAGGCCAAGAGACCCAGTACTTC. Its protein product is CASSGTGQETQYF.